This TCR beta chain emerged from a study of T cells in Graves' hyperthyroidism and ophthalmopathy. Study-wide context: Peripheral blood was taken when the disease was first diagnosed, before any treatment began.

Not enrolled were patients with uncontrolled infection, other autoimmune disease, pregnancy or lactation. Thyroid ultrasound and orbital computed tomography, with clinical symptoms and serum thyroxine and TRAb, informed diagnoses. Cells are PBMCs isolated from approximately 9.2 ml of fresh blood. What was amplified from RNA transcripts were TCR beta CDR3 regions. Initially, a first-round RT-PCR of the TCR CDR3 employed the HTBI primer set. TCRdb re-called the multiplex PCR reads with MiXCR, one entry per CDR3 protein. The table lists some 350,000 distinct CDR3 sequences, 12% to 15% of them singletons. This CDR3 has 19 amino acids. The germline V gene encodes CDR1 MNHNS and CDR2 SASEGT. Trimming took off 5 bases at V and 2 bases at J, with 25 bases between the two ends.

This chain joins TRBV6-1 and TRBJ2-1; D perhaps matches TRBD2 (6 bases). The sequenced material came from blood. This TCR derives from a woman aged 40-49 years with Graves' ophthalmopathy. The CDR3 loop reads CASSYPPSRREKAYNEQFF. The CDR3 region has the DNA TGTGCCAGCAGTTATCCCCCATCCCGACGGGAGAAAGCCTACAATGAGCAGTTCTTC.